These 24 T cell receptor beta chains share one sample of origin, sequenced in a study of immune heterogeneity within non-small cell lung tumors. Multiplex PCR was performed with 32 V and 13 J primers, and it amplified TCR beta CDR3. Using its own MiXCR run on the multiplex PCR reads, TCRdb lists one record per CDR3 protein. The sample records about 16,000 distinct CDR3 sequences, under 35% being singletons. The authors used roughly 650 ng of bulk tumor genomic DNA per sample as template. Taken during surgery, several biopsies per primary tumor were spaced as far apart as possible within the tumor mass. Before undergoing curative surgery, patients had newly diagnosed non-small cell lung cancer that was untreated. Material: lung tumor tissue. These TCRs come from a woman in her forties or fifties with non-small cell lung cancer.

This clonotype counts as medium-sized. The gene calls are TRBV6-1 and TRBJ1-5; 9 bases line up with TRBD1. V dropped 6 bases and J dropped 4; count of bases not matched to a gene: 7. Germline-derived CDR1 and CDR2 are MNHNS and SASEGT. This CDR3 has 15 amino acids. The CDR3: CASRQRQGVNQPQHF. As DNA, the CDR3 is TGTGCCAGCAGGCAAAGACAGGGGGTGAATCAGCCCCAGCATTTT.

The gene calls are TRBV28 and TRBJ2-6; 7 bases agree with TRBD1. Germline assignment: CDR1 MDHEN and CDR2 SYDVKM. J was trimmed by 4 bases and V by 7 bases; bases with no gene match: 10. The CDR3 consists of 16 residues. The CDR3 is CASMGDRGAGANVLTF. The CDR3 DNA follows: TGTGCCAGCATGGGGGACAGAGGGGCAGGGGCCAACGTCCTGACTTTC.

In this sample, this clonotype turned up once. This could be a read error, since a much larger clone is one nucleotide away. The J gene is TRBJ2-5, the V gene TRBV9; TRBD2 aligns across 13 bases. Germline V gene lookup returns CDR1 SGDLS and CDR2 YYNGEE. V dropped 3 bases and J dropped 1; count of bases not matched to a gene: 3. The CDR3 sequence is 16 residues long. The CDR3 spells CASSAGLAGVQETQYF. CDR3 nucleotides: TGTGCCAGCAGCGCCGGACTAGCGGGGGTCCAAGAGACCCAGTACTTC. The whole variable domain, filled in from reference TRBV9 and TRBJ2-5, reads DSGVTQTPKHLITATGQRVTLRCSPRSGDLSVYWYQQSLDQGLQFLIQYYNGEERAKGNILERFSAQQFPDLHSELNLSSLELGDSALYFCASSAGLAGVQETQYFGPGTRLLVL.

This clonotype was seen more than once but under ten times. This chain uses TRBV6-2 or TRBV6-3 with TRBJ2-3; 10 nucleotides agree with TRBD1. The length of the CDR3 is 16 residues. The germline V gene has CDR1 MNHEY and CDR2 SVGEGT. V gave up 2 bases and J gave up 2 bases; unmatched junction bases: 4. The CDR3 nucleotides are TGTGCCAGCAGTTACACGGGACAGGGGTACACAGATACGCAGTATTTT. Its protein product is CASSYTGQGYTDTQYF.

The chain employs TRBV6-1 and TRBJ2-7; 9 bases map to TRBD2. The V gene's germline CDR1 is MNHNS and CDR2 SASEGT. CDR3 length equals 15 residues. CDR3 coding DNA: TGTGACAGAAGAACGACTAGCGGCAGCTCCTACGAGCAGTACTTC. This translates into CDRRTTSGSSYEQYF.

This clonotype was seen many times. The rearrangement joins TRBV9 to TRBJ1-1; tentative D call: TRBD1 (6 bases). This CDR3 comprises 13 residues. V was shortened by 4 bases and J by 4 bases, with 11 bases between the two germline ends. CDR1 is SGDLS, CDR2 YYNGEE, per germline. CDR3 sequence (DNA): TGTGCCAGCAGCCCGGAGGGGGGCACTGAAGCTTTCTTT. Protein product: CASSPEGGTEAFF.

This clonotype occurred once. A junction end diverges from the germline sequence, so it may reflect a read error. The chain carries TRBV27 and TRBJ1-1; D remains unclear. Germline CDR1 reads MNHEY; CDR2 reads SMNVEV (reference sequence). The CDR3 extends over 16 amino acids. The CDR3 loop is CASSISGRLLNAEPFF. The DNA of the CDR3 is TGTGCCAGCAGTATATCGGGCCGACTGCTGAACGCTGAACCTTTCTTT.

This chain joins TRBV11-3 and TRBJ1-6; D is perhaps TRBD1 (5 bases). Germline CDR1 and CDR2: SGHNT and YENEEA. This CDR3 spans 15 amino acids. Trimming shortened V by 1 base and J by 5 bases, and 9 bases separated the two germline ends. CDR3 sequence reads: CASSLGRGDNSPLHF. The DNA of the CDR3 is TGTGCCAGCAGCTTAGGGCGAGGGGATAATTCACCCCTCCACTTT.

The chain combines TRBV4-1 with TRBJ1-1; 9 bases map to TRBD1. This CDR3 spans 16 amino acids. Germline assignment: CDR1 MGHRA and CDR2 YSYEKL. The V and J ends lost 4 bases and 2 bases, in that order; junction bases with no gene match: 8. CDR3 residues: CASSPSGQGINTEAFF. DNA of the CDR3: TGCGCCAGCAGCCCCTCTGGACAGGGGATTAACACTGAAGCTTTCTTT.

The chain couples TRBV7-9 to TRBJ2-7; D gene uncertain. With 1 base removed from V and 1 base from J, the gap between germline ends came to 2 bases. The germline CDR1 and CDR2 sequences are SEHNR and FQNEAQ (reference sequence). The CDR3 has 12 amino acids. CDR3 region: CASSLESYEQYF. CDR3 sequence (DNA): TGTGCCAGCAGCTTAGAGTCCTACGAGCAGTACTTC.

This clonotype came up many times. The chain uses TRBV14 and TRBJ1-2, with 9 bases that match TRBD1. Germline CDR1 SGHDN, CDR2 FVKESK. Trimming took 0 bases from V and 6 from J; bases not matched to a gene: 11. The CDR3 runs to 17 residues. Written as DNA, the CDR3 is TGTGCCAGCAGCCAAGATAACAGGGGGCCACGTGGGGATGGCTACACCTTC. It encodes CASSQDNRGPRGDGYTF.

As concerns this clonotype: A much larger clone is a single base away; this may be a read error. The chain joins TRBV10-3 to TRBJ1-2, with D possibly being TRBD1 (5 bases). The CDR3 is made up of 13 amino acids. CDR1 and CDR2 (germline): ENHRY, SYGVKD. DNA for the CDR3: TGTGCCAGCAGTGAGTCGGGGGGGACCGGCTACACCTTC. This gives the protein CASSESGGTGYTF.

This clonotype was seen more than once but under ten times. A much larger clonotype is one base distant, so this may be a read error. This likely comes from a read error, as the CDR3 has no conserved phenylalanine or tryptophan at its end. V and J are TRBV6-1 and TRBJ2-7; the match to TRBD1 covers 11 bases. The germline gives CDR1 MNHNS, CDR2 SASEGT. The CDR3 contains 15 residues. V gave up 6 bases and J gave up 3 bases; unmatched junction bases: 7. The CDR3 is CASRGGGTGGYEQYL. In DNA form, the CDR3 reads TGTGCCAGCAGGGGGGGCGGGACAGGGGGCTACGAGCAGTACCTC.

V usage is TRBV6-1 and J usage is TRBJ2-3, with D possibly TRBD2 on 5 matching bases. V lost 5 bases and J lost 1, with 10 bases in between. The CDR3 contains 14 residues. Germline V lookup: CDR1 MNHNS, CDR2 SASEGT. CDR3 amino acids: CASSLLEGTDTQYF. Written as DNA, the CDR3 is TGTGCCAGCAGTTTGTTGGAGGGCACAGATACGCAGTATTTT.

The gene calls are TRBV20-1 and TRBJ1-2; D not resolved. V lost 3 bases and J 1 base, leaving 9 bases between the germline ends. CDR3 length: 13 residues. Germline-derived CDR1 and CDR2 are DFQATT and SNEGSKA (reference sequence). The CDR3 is CSARLVRNYGYTF. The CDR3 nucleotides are TGCAGTGCTAGGCTCGTCCGTAACTATGGCTACACCTTC.

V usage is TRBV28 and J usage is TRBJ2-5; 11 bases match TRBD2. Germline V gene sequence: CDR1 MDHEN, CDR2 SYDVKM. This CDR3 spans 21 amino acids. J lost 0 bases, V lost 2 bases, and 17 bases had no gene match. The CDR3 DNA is TGTGCCAGCAGTTTACTGCTAGCGGGAGGCCGAGAGGGGGGCAACCAAGAGACCCAGTACTTC. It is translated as CASSLLLAGGREGGNQETQYF.

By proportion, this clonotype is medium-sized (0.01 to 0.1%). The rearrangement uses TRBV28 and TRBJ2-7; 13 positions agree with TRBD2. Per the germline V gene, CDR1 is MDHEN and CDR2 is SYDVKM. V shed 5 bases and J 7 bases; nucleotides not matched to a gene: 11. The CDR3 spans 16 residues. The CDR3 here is CASSEPTSGGLKEQYF. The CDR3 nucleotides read TGTGCCAGCAGTGAACCGACTAGCGGGGGGCTTAAAGAGCAGTACTTC.

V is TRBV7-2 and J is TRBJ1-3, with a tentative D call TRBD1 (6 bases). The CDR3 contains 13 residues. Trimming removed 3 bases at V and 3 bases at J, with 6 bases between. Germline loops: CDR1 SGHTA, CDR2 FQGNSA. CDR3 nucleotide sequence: TGTGCCAGCAGCTTGGGACATGGAAACACCATATATTTT. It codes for CASSLGHGNTIYF. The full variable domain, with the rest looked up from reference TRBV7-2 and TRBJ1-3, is GAGVSQSPSNKVTEKGKDVELRCDPISGHTALYWYRQSLGQGLEFLIYFQGNSAPDKSGLPSDRFSAERTGGSVSTLTIQRTQQEDSAVYLCASSLGHGNTIYFGEGSWLTVV.

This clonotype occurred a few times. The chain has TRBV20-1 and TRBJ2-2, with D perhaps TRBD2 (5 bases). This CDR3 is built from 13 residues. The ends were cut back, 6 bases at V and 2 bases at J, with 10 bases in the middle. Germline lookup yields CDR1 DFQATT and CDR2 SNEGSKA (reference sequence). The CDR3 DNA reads TGCAGTGCGCGGACGGGAAACACCGGGGAGCTGTTTTTT. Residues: CSARTGNTGELFF.

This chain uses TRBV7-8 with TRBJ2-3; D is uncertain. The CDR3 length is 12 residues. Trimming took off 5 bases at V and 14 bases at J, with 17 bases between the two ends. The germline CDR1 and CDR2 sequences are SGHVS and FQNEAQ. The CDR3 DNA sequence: TGTGCCAGCAGCCCACGGACCGCCAGCTGGTATTTT. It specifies CASSPRTASWYF.

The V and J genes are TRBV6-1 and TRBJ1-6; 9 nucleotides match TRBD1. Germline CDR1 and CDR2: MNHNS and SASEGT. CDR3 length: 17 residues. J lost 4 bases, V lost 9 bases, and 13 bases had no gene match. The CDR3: CARTVSDRGIYNSPLHF. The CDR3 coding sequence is TGTGCCAGAACAGTATCGGACAGGGGAATATATAATTCACCCCTCCACTTT.

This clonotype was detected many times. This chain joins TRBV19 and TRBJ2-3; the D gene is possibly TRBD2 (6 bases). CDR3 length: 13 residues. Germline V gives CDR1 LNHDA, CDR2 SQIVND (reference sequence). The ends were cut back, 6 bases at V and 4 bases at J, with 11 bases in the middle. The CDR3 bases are TGTGCCAGTAGCGGACTAAATCCAGATACGCAGTATTTT. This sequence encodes CASSGLNPDTQYF. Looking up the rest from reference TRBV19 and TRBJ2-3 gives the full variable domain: DGGITQSPKYLFRKEGQNVTLSCEQNLNHDAMYWYRQDPGQGLRLIYYSQIVNDFQKGDIAEGYSVSREKKESFPLTVTSAQKNPTAFYLCASSGLNPDTQYFGPGTRLTVL.

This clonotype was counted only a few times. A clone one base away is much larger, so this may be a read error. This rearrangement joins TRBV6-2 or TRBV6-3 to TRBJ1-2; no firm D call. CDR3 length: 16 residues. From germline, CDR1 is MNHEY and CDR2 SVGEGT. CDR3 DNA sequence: TGTGCCAGCAGTGCGGGAGGCGGACGACCTAACTATTGCTACACCTTC. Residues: CASSAGGGRPNYCYTF.

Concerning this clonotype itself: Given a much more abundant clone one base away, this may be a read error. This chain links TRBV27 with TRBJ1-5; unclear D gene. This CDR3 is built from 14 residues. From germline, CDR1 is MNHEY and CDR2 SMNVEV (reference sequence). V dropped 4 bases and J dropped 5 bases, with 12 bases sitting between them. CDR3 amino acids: CASSSGENDQPQHF. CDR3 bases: TGTGCCAGCAGTTCCGGGGAGAACGATCAGCCCCAGCATTTT.